These T cell receptor beta chains were read from a single sample in a study of shared clonotypes between healthy human individuals. Here immunoSEQ multiplex PCR was the method, and the copy in TCRdb shows in-frame clones only, minus some. The sample gives roughly 1,100,000 clones, approximately 68% of which show up once; about 1.5% is in the top ten. The sequencing sample was made of memory CD4+ T cells sorted from blood. Receptors originate from a man between 18 and 35 years old in good health. Each CDR3 is given with its conserved first and last residue. The order of the fields is D gene, clone size, V gene, J gene, CDR3 DNA, CDR3 protein. The D gene is left open where the match is weak. Rows give clone size only sometimes, using once, few, many, or a class for an expanded clone.

-	-	TRBV11-2	TRBJ2-7	TGTGCCAGCAGCTTAGAAGGGTACGAGCAGTACTTC	CASSLEGYEQYF
-	-	TRBV30	TRBJ2-3	TGTGCCTGGAGGGCCCCCAGCACAGATACGCAGTATTTT	CAWRAPSTDTQYF
TRBD1	-	TRBV10-3	TRBJ1-2	TGTGCCATCTCAACCGAGGGGGCGGGTGGCTACACCTTC	CAISTEGAGGYTF
-	-	TRBV28	TRBJ1-4	TGTGCCAGCAGTTTCAGTATGTCGTCCGCTACAACTAATGAAAAACTGTTTTTT	CASSFSMSSATTNEKLFF
-	once	TRBV9	TRBJ2-3	TGTGCCAGCAGCGTACGACTAGAAGATACGCAGTATTTT	CASSVRLEDTQYF
-	-	TRBV11-2	TRBJ1-1	TGTGCCAGCAGCTTAGCCCCAAAAGGGACTGAAGCTTTCTTT	CASSLAPKGTEAFF
-	-	TRBV30	TRBJ1-5	TGTGCCTGGAATGAGGGATATCAGCCCCAGCATTTT	CAWNEGYQPQHF
TRBD1	few	TRBV19	TRBJ1-1	TGTGCCAGTAGTATGAGGGACAGGGAGTTTTCCGCTTTCTTT	CASSMRDREFSAFF
-	-	TRBV7-9	TRBJ1-4	TGTGCCAGCAGCTTAGCGCTCGGGGTTCTCGAAAAACTGTTTTTT	CASSLALGVLEKLFF
TRBD1	-	TRBV28	TRBJ2-2	TGTGCCAGCAGACGACAGGGGAGAGGCACCGGGGAGCTGTTTTTT	CASRRQGRGTGELFF
TRBD1	-	TRBV19	TRBJ2-7	TGTGCCAGTAGTGCCCAACAGGGGGCGATCGAGCAGTACTTC	CASSAQQGAIEQYF
-	-	TRBV5-1	TRBJ2-7	TGCGCCAGCAGCTTGGAAGGCCCCGGGGAGCAGTACTTC	CASSLEGPGEQYF
-	-	TRBV6-5	TRBJ1-1	TGTGCCAGCAGTCCCGCTAAAGGGGGTTCCACTGAAGCTTTCTTT	CASSPAKGGSTEAFF
-	-	TRBV2	TRBJ1-2	TGTGCCAGCAGAGGGACCTCTACCGGGGGCTACACCTTC	CASRGTSTGGYTF
TRBD1	many	TRBV11-2	TRBJ1-1	TGTGCCAGCAGCCGAGACAGGGAGGAGACGGCTTTCTTT	CASSRDREETAFF
-	-	TRBV28	TRBJ1-1	TGTGCCAGCAGAAATTCAGGGGCGAGCACTGAAGCTTTCTTT	CASRNSGASTEAFF
-	few	TRBV23-1	TRBJ2-6	TGCGCCAGCAGTCAATCTCACAAAATAACGTCTGGGGCCAACGTCCTGACTTTC	CASSQSHKITSGANVLTF
-	-	TRBV28	TRBJ2-3	TGTGCCGCTGGTGGGGCAGGGGCCGCAGATACGCAGTATTTT	CAAGGAGAADTQYF
TRBD2	-	TRBV4-1	TRBJ2-3	TGCGCCAGCAGCCAAGGTCGGTCGGGAGGGCCATACGATACGCAGTATTTT	CASSQGRSGGPYDTQYF
-	-	TRBV7-9	TRBJ2-3	TGTGCCAGCTGGGGATCCGCCACGCCAGATACGCAGTATTTT	CASWGSATPDTQYF
TRBD1	-	TRBV7-8	TRBJ2-2	TGTGCCAGCAGCCAGTCGCAGGGGGCGAACACCGGGGAGCTGTTTTTT	CASSQSQGANTGELFF
-	-	TRBV19	TRBJ1-5	TGTGCCAGTAGTATAGAGGAGGGAATTCAGCCCCAGCATTTT	CASSIEEGIQPQHF
TRBD1	-	TRBV7-2	TRBJ1-3	TGTGCCAGCAGCCCACCCCGTAGGACAGGGACTGGAAACACCATATATTTT	CASSPPRRTGTGNTIYF
-	-	TRBV11-3	TRBJ2-1	TGTGCCAGCAGCTTAATGGGGACGAATGAGCAGTTCTTC	CASSLMGTNEQFF
-	once	TRBV5-1	TRBJ2-7	TGCGCCAGCAGCCTGCGGACGGGGGAGCAGTACTTC	CASSLRTGEQYF
TRBD2	-	TRBV18	TRBJ2-7	TGTGCCAGCTCCGGAATAGCGGGAGAGGGCGAGCAGTACTTC	CASSGIAGEGEQYF
TRBD2	once	TRBV5-1	TRBJ2-1	TGCGCCAGCAGCTCAAGCGGGGGGCCGAACAATGAGCAGTTCTTC	CASSSSGGPNNEQFF
TRBD2	-	TRBV2	TRBJ2-2	TGTGCCACCGGGGCTAGCGGGAGGGTCGGGGAGCTGTTTTTT	CATGASGRVGELFF
TRBD1	-	TRBV6-6	TRBJ1-3	TGTGCCAGCAGTTACGAGGGGGCGAGCGGAAACACCATATATTTT	CASSYEGASGNTIYF
-	-	TRBV6-6	TRBJ2-7	TGTGCCAGCAGAACAGGAGCTCAGTACGAGCAGTACTTC	CASRTGAQYEQYF
-	-	TRBV7-9	TRBJ2-5	TGTGCCAGCAGCCAATCGACTCCCCAACGGACCCAGTACTTC	CASSQSTPQRTQYF
-	-	TRBV18	TRBJ2-3	TGTGCCAGCTCACCTGGAGGGGGGGCTGATACGCAGTATTTT	CASSPGGGADTQYF
-	-	TRBV30	TRBJ2-1	TGTGCCTGGAGCGACGGGAGCTGGAATGAGCAGTTCTTC	CAWSDGSWNEQFF
TRBD2	-	TRBV5-4	TRBJ2-5	TGTGCCAGCAGCTTGCGCGGGAGCGAGACCCAGTACTTC	CASSLRGSETQYF
-	-	TRBV4-3	TRBJ1-3	TGCGCCAGCAGCCAAGAGCTGGTTTACGGCCCCTACTCTGGAAACACCATATATTTT	CASSQELVYGPYSGNTIYF
-	-	TRBV19	TRBJ2-2	TGTGCCAGCCACCCGGCAGGGGCCACCGGGGAGCTGTTTTTT	CASHPAGATGELFF
TRBD1	-	TRBV5-8	TRBJ1-5	TGTGCCAGCAGCTTGGCAGGGGGGCTGCTGAGGAATCAGCCCCAGCATTTT	CASSLAGGLLRNQPQHF
-	-	TRBV11-2	TRBJ2-7	TGTGCCAGCAGCTTAGCGGGGCACTCCTACGAGCAGTACTTC	CASSLAGHSYEQYF
-	-	TRBV5-6	TRBJ2-7	TGTGCCAGCAGAGCCAGGGGAGGAAACGAGCAGTACTTC	CASRARGGNEQYF
TRBD2	-	TRBV18	TRBJ2-3	TGTGCCAGCTCGCGGGACTACGTAGATACGCAGTATTTT	CASSRDYVDTQYF
-	-	TRBV10-3	TRBJ2-7	TGTGCCATCAGTGGAAAGGGGGTCTCCTACGAGCAGTACTTC	CAISGKGVSYEQYF
-	-	TRBV20-1	TRBJ1-1	TGCAGTGCTAGTGTCGGACCTGAAGCTTTCTTT	CSASVGPEAFF
-	-	TRBV29-1	TRBJ1-1	TGCAGCGTATCCACAGGCTTGTCTGAAGCTTTCTTT	CSVSTGLSEAFF
TRBD2	few	TRBV6-4	TRBJ2-1	TGTGCCAGCAGTGACTCTAGCGGGAGTGTGGATGAGCAGTTCTTC	CASSDSSGSVDEQFF
-	-	TRBV5-1	TRBJ1-5	TGCGCCAGCAGGCTTGGTACCGGCTTCGATCAGCCCCAGCATTTT	CASRLGTGFDQPQHF
TRBD2	-	TRBV7-2	TRBJ2-7	TGTGCCAGCAGCTTAACTAGCGGGAGGGCCACCTACGAGCAGTACTTC	CASSLTSGRATYEQYF
TRBD1	-	TRBV10-3	TRBJ2-7	TGTGCCATCAGCCAAGGGGGGACAGGGGGCAGCGAGCAGTACTTC	CAISQGGTGGSEQYF
-	-	TRBV7-2	TRBJ2-7	TGTGCCAGCAGCTTGAGCCCCGGCCCCTACGAGCAGTACTTC	CASSLSPGPYEQYF
-	-	TRBV10-1	TRBJ2-5	TGCGCCAGCAGTCGACAGGCTGTAGGAGAGACCCAGTACTTC	CASSRQAVGETQYF
-	-	TRBV19	TRBJ1-5	TGTGCCAGTAGTACGACAGGAGGCAATCAGCCCCAGCATTTT	CASSTTGGNQPQHF
-	-	TRBV4-1	TRBJ2-2	TGCGCCAGCAGCCGAGACGGACAGTTAACCGGGGAGCTGTTTTTT	CASSRDGQLTGELFF
-	-	TRBV7-2	TRBJ2-7	TGTGCCAGCAGCTCACAGGACTTCTTCGGGCAGTACTTC	CASSSQDFFGQYF